Below are 22 T cell receptor beta chains sequenced from a single sample in a study of T cell responses to AZD1222 COVID-19 vaccine. Assay: immunoSEQ multiplex PCR; the TCRdb copy retains only in-frame clones and omits some. The sample has 250,000 to 300,000 clones, approximately 94% seen once. The sequencing used peripheral blood, collected 28 days after the second AZD1222 dose. The receptors were sampled from an adult who received the AZD1222 COVID-19 vaccine.

The chain employs TRBV27 and TRBJ1-1; 8 bases are shared with TRBD1. Germline-derived CDR1 and CDR2 are MNHEY and SMNVEV (reference sequence). The J segment lost 4 bases and the V segment lost 6 bases, leaving 7 bases of the junction unmatched. The CDR3 consists of 14 residues. The CDR3 protein is CASRPTGGFTEAFF. The CDR3 nucleotides read TGTGCCAGCAGGCCAACAGGGGGTTTCACTGAAGCTTTCTTT.

The V gene is TRBV5-4, the J gene TRBJ2-1, with 11 bases fitting TRBD2. J lost 2 bases, V lost 3 bases, and 4 bases had no gene match. Germline V gene lookup returns CDR1 SGHNT and CDR2 YYREEE (reference sequence). This CDR3 is 16 amino acids long. DNA for the CDR3: TGTGCCAGCAGCTCCTTAGCGGGAGGGGCCTACAATGAGCAGTTCTTC. Translating gives CASSSLAGGAYNEQFF.

J is TRBJ2-5 and V is TRBV27, with 7 nucleotides matching TRBD2. Trimming removed 6 bases from V and 7 bases from J; junction bases left unmatched: 5. Germline V lookup: CDR1 MNHEY, CDR2 SMNVEV (reference sequence). The CDR3 contains 12 residues. CDR3 amino acids: CASSASGGTQYF. CDR3 sequence (DNA): TGTGCCAGCAGCGCTTCGGGGGGGACCCAGTACTTC.

The V call is TRBV11-2, the J call TRBJ2-7; perhaps TRBD2 as D (5 bases). The CDR3 spans 15 residues. Trimming shortened V by 2 bases and J by 0 bases, and 11 bases separated the two germline ends. The germline CDR1 and CDR2 sequences are SGHAT and FQNNGV. In DNA, the CDR3 is TGTGCCAGCAGCTTAACTAGTCCAAGCTCCTACGAGCAGTACTTC. It codes for CASSLTSPSSYEQYF.

V usage is TRBV18 and J usage is TRBJ1-1; D is unclear. Per germline, CDR1 KGHSH and CDR2 LQKENI. The V gene lost 3 bases and the J gene lost 1 base, with 9 bases spanning the gap. The CDR3 is 14 residues long. The CDR3 sequence: CASSPKSQNTEAFF. For the CDR3, the DNA is TGTGCCAGCTCACCCAAAAGTCAGAACACTGAAGCTTTCTTT.

This chain links TRBV27 with TRBJ2-3; 9 nucleotides align to TRBD2. CDR3 length: 18 amino acids. V was clipped by 9 bases and J by 7 bases; unmatched bases: 23. Germline CDR1 reads MNHEY; CDR2 reads SMNVEV (reference sequence). CDR3 in amino acids: CASNTHPLSGGISNTQYF. Written as DNA, the CDR3 is TGTGCCAGTAATACCCACCCCCTAAGCGGGGGGATAAGTAATACGCAGTATTTT.

CDR3 protein: CASSLTSGSGDEQFF. CDR3 DNA sequence: TGTGCCAGCAGCTTGACTAGCGGGAGCGGGGATGAGCAGTTCTTC. This chain joins TRBV5-4 and TRBJ2-1; 11 bases fit TRBD2. V lost 1 base to trimming and J lost 8 bases; unmatched junction nucleotides: 5. Per germline, CDR1 SGHNT and CDR2 YYREEE (reference sequence). This CDR3 spans 15 amino acids.

The chain couples TRBV2 to TRBJ2-3; 9 bases map to TRBD2. The CDR3 extends over 15 amino acids. Germline loops: CDR1 SNHLY, CDR2 FYNNEI. The V gene end was trimmed by 11 bases and the J gene end by 4 bases; junction bases not matched to a gene: 13. CDR3: CALHDLAGRSDTQYF. The CDR3 DNA sequence: TGTGCCTTGCACGACCTAGCGGGGAGGTCAGATACGCAGTATTTT.

The chain carries TRBV9 and TRBJ1-2; the D is unclear. CDR1 and CDR2 from the germline V gene are SGDLS and YYNGEE. The CDR3 sequence is 14 residues long. Trimming removed 4 bases from V and 2 bases from J, with 12 bases in between. The CDR3 spells CASSPSELNYGYTF. CDR3 bases: TGTGCCAGCAGCCCATCCGAGCTAAACTATGGCTACACCTTC.

This chain uses TRBV16 with TRBJ1-4; the D gene is possibly TRBD1 (5 bases). This CDR3 spans 15 amino acids. Germline loops: CDR1 KGHSY, CDR2 FQNENV. V was cut by 0 bases and J by 5 bases, with 10 bases left in between. The CDR3 spells CASSQSPGGNEKLFF. As DNA, the CDR3 is TGTGCCAGCAGCCAATCCCCTGGGGGAAATGAAAAACTGTTTTTT. Supplemented by reference TRBV16 and TRBJ1-4, the full variable domain reads GEEVAQTPKHLVRGEGQKAKLYCAPIKGHSYVFWYQQVLKNEFKFLISFQNENVFDETGMPKERFSAKCLPNSPCSLEIQATKLEDSAVYFCASSQSPGGNEKLFFGSGTQLSVL.

The chain is built from TRBV11-2 and TRBJ2-7; no firm D call. CDR1 and CDR2 (germline): SGHAT, FQNNGV. V was trimmed by 1 base and J by 2 bases, leaving 9 bases between them. The CDR3 is 14 residues long. The CDR3 loop is CASSLGPSTYEQYF. CDR3 DNA: TGTGCCAGCAGCTTAGGTCCCTCAACCTACGAGCAGTACTTC.

V is TRBV9 and J is TRBJ2-7, with 9 bases that match TRBD1. Germline V gene lookup returns CDR1 SGDLS and CDR2 YYNGEE. Germline trimming cut 3 bases from V and 6 bases from J; bases unmatched to any gene: 10. The CDR3 extends over 15 amino acids. CDR3 nucleotide sequence: TGTGCCAGCAGCGCCAATTCCGGGACAGGGACCGAGCAGTACTTC. The encoded protein is CASSANSGTGTEQYF.

This chain joins TRBV11-3 and TRBJ2-2; no reliable D call. The V end was cut by 2 bases, the J end by 4 bases, with 8 bases between. CDR1 is SGHNT, CDR2 YENEEA, per germline. This CDR3 contains 14 residues. This CDR3 is CASSLSQATGELFF. As DNA, the CDR3 is TGTGCCAGCAGCTTAAGTCAGGCCACCGGGGAGCTGTTTTTT.

The chain has TRBV29-1 and TRBJ2-3, with 8 bases lining up with TRBD2. V gave up 6 bases and J gave up 6 bases; unmatched junction bases: 2. The germline CDR1 and CDR2 sequences are SQVTM and ANQGSEA. This CDR3 is built from 11 residues. CDR3 sequence (DNA): TGCAGCGTCGGGGGGGCGGATACGCAGTATTTT. Its protein product is CSVGGADTQYF.

This clone was seen a single time. The gene calls are TRBV28 and TRBJ2-7; D is perhaps TRBD1 (6 bases). The CDR3 covers 14 residues. V was cut by 3 bases and J by 3 bases, with 12 bases left in between. The V gene's germline CDR1 is MDHEN and CDR2 SYDVKM. This CDR3 reads CASSLQTGLYEQYF. CDR3 nucleotides: TGTGCCAGCAGTTTGCAGACAGGACTCTACGAGCAGTACTTC.

V gene TRBV6-5 combines with J gene TRBJ1-1; D unresolved. Germline-derived CDR1 and CDR2 are MNHEY and SVGAGI. V lost 6 bases to trimming and J lost 1 base, with 3 bases between them. The CDR3 runs 11 residues. CDR3 protein: CASRQNTEAFF. CDR3 DNA sequence: TGTGCCAGCAGACAGAACACTGAAGCTTTCTTT.

The chain uses TRBV2 and TRBJ1-6; D is unresolved. The CDR3 has 12 amino acids. Germline lookup yields CDR1 SNHLY and CDR2 FYNNEI. The V and J ends lost 6 bases and 11 bases respectively, with 11 bases between them. Here the CDR3 reads CASSPGGPPLHF. In nucleotides, the CDR3 is TGTGCCAGCAGCCCGGGAGGCCCACCCCTCCACTTT. Based on the CDR3 plus reference TRBV2 and TRBJ1-6, the full variable domain is EPEVTQTPSHQVTQMGQEVILRCVPISNHLYFYWYRQILGQKVEFLVSFYNNEISEKSEIFDDQFSVERPDGSNFTLKIRSTKLEDSAMYFCASSPGGPPLHFGNGTRLTVT.

The chain is built from TRBV5-1 and TRBJ2-1; no reliable D call. V was clipped by 0 bases and J by 2 bases, with 6 bases between them. Germline CDR1 is SGHRS and CDR2 is YFSETQ. The CDR3 contains 14 residues. The CDR3, as DNA: TGCGCCAGCAGCTTGGACACGACCTACAATGAGCAGTTCTTC. Protein: CASSLDTTYNEQFF. The full variable domain, in which reference TRBV5-1 and TRBJ2-1 provide the parts outside the CDR3, is KAGVTQTPRYLIKTRGQQVTLSCSPISGHRSVSWYQQTPGQGLQFLFEYFSETQRNKGNFPGRFSGRQFSNSRSEMNVSTLELGDSALYLCASSLDTTYNEQFFGPGTRLTVL.

This clone was detected once. The J gene is TRBJ1-4, the V gene TRBV27; 7 nucleotides line up with TRBD1. CDR3 size: 15 residues. Germline loops: CDR1 MNHEY, CDR2 SMNVEV (reference sequence). With V trimmed by 2 bases and J by 7 bases, 7 bases remained unmatched. This CDR3 is CASSLGRGRGEKLFF. CDR3 nucleotides: TGTGCCAGCAGTTTAGGAAGGGGGCGGGGTGAAAAACTGTTTTTT.

The chain carries TRBV5-1 and TRBJ2-7; no reliable D call. In germline, CDR1 is SGHRS, CDR2 YFSETQ. There are 13 residues in the CDR3. V was pared by 1 base and J by 3 bases, with 8 bases between. The chain's CDR3 is CASSLSVSYEQYF. As DNA, the CDR3 is TGCGCCAGCAGCTTGTCGGTTAGCTACGAGCAGTACTTC.

The V call is TRBV7-3, the J call TRBJ2-2; the match to TRBD2 covers 12 bases. The CDR3 consists of 17 residues. Trimming cost V 5 bases and J 1 base; bases outside gene matches: 5. Germline values: CDR1 SGHTA, CDR2 FQGTGA. CDR3 amino acids: CASSLTSGGLNTGELFF. CDR3 nucleotide sequence: TGTGCCAGCAGCCTGACTAGCGGGGGCCTGAACACCGGGGAGCTGTTTTTT.

The chain uses TRBV28 and TRBJ1-5; D is unclear. Germline V CDR1 and CDR2: MDHEN, SYDVKM. Trimming stripped 5 bases from V and 1 base from J, with 9 bases between. The CDR3 covers 14 residues. This CDR3 reads CASSPRLSNQPQHF. The CDR3 coding sequence is TGTGCCAGCAGTCCCCGACTGAGCAATCAGCCCCAGCATTTT.